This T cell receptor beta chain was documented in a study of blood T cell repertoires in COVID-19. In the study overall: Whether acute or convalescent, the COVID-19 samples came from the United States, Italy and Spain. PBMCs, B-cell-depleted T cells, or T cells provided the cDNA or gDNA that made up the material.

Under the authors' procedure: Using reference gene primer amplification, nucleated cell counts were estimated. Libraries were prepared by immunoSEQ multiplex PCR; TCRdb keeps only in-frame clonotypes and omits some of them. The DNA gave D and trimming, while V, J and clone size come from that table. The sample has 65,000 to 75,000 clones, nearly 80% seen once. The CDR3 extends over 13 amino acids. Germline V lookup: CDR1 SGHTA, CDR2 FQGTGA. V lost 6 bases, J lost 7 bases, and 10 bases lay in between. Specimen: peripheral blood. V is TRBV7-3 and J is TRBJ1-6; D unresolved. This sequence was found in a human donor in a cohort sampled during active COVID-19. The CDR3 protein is CASRGSHNSPLHF. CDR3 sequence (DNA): TGTGCCAGCAGAGGGAGTCACAATTCACCCCTCCACTTT.